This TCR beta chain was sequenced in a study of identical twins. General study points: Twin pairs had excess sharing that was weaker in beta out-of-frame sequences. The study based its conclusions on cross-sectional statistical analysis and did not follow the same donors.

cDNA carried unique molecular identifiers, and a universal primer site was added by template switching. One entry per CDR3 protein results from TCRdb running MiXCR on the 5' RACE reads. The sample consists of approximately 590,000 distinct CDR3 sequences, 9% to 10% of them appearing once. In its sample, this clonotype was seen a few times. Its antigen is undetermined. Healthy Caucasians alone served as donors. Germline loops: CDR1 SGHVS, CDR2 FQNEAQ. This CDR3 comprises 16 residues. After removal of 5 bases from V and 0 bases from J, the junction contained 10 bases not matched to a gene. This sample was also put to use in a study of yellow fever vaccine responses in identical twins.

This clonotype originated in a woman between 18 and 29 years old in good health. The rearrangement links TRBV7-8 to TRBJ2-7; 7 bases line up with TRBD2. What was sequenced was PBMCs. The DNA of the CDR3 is TGTGCCAGCAGCCCCCCCCCCGGGGGGAGCTCCTACGAGCAGTACTTC. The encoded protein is CASSPPPGGSSYEQYF.